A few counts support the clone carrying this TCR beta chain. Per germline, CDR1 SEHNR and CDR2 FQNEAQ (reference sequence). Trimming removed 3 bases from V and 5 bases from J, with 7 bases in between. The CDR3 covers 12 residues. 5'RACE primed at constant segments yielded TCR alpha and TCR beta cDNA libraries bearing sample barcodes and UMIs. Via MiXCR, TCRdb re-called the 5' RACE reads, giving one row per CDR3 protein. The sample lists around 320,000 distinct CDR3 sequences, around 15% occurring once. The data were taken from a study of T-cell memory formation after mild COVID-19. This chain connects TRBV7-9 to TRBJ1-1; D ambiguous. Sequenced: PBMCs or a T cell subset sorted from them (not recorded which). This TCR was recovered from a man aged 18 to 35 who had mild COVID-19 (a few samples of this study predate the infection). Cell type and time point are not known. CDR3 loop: CASSLVRTEAFF. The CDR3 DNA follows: TGTGCCAGCAGCTTGGTGCGGACTGAAGCTTTCTTT.